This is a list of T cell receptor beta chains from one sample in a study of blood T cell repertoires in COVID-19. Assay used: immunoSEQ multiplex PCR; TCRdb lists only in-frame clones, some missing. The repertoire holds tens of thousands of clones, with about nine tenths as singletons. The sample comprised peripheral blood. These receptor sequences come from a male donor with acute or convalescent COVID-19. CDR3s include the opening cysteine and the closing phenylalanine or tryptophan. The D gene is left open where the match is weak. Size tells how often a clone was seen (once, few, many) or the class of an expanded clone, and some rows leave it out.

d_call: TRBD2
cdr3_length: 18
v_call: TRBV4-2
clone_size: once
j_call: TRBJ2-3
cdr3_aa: CASSQVGASGGPGDTQYF
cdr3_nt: TGTGCCAGCAGCCAAGTAGGGGCTAGCGGGGGCCCCGGGGATACGCAGTATTTT

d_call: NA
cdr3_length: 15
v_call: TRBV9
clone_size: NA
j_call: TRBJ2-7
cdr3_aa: CASSARGDPRYEQYF
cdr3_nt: TGTGCCAGCAGCGCCAGGGGGGACCCGCGCTACGAGCAGTACTTC

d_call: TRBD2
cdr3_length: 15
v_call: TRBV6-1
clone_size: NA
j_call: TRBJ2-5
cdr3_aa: CASSELLAGSETQYF
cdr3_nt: TGTGCCAGCAGTGAATTGCTAGCGGGGTCAGAGACCCAGTACTTC

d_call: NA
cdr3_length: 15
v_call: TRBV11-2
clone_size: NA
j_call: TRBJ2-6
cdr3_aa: CASSRSRSGANVLTF
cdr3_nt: TGTGCCAGCAGCCGTTCCAGATCTGGGGCCAACGTCCTGACTTTC

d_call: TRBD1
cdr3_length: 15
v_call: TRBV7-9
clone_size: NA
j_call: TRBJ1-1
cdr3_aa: CASSLRRQGAPEAFF
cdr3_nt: TGTGCCAGCAGCCTCCGTAGACAGGGGGCACCTGAAGCTTTCTTT

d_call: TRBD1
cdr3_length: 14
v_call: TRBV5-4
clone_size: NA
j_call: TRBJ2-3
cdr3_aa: CASSYEGAIDTQYF
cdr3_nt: TGTGCCAGCAGCTACGAGGGGGCTATAGATACGCAGTATTTT

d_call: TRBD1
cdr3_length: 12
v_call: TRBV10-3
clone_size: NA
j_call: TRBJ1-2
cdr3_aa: CAITQGASGYTF
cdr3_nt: TGTGCCATCACTCAGGGGGCCAGTGGCTACACCTTC

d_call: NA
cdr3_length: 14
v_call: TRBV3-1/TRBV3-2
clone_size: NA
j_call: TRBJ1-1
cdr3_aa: CASSGRAPNTEAFF
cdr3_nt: TGTGCCAGCTCTGGCAGAGCGCCGAACACTGAAGCTTTCTTT

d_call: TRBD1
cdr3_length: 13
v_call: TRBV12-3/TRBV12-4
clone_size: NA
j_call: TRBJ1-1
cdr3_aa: CASRLQGDTEAFF
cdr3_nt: TGTGCCAGCAGGCTACAGGGGGACACTGAAGCTTTCTTT

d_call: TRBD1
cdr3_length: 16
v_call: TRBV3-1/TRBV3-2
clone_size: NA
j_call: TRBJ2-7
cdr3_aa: CASSPRGTGGSYEQYF
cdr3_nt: TGTGCCAGCAGCCCCAGGGGGACAGGGGGTTCCTACGAGCAGTACTTC

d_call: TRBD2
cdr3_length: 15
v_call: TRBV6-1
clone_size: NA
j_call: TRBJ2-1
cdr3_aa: CASSEGSGAYNEQFF
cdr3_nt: TGTGCCAGCAGTGAGGGCAGCGGGGCATACAATGAGCAGTTCTTC

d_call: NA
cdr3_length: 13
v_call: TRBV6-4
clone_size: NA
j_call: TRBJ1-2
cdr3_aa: CASSVAGTGSYTF
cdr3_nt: TGTGCCAGCAGTGTAGCGGGAACGGGAAGCTACACCTTC

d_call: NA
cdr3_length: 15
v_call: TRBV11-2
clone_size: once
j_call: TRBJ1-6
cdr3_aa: CASSLRDTYNSPLHF
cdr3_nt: TGTGCCAGCAGCTTACGGGACACCTATAATTCACCCCTCCACTTT

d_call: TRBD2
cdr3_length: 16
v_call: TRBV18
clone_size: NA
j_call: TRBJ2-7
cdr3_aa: CASSPTSGGSTYEQYF
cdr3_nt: TGTGCCAGCTCACCTACAAGCGGGGGGTCGACCTACGAGCAGTACTTC

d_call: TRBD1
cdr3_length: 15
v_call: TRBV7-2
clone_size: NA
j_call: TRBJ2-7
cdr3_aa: CASSLGTGVGYEQYF
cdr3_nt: TGTGCCAGCAGCTTAGGGACAGGGGTAGGCTACGAGCAGTACTTC

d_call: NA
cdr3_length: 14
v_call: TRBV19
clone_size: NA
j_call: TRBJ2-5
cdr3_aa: CASSMRASSETQYF
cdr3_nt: TGTGCCAGTAGTATGCGAGCGAGTTCAGAGACCCAGTACTTC

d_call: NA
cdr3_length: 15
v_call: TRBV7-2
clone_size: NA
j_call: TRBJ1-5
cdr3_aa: CASSSNTAPNQPQHF
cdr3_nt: TGTGCCAGCAGCTCCAATACAGCTCCCAATCAGCCCCAGCATTTT

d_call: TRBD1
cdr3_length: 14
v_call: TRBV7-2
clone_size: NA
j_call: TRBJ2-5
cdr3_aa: CASSPGQGQETQYF
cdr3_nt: TGTGCCAGCAGCCCGGGACAGGGTCAAGAGACCCAGTACTTC

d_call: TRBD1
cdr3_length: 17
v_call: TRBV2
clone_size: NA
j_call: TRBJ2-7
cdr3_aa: CASSKSRQGGPAYEQYF
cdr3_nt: TGTGCCAGCAGCAAGAGTAGACAGGGGGGTCCTGCCTACGAGCAGTACTTC

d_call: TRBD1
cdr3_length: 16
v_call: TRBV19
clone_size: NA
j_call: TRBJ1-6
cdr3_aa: CASSPQGASYNSPLHF
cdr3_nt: TGTGCCAGTAGTCCACAGGGGGCCTCCTATAATTCACCCCTCCACTTT

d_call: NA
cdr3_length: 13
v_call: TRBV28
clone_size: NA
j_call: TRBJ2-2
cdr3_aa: CASYSSNTGELFF
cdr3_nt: TGTGCCAGTTACAGTTCGAACACCGGGGAGCTGTTTTTT

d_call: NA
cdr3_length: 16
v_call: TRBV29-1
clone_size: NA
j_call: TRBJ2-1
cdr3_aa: CSVDSDRRGPYNEQFF
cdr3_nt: TGCAGCGTTGATTCGGATCGGCGGGGGCCCTACAATGAGCAGTTCTTC

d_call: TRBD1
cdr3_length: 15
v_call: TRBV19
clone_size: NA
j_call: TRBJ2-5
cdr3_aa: CASDSGQGVGETQYF
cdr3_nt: TGTGCCAGTGATTCTGGACAGGGCGTTGGAGAGACCCAGTACTTC

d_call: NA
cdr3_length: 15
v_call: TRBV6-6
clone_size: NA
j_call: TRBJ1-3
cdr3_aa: CASSYSGGSGNTIYF
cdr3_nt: TGTGCCAGCAGTTACTCCGGGGGTTCTGGAAACACCATATATTTT

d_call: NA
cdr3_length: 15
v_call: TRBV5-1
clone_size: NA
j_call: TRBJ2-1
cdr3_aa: CASSFSPGDNNEQFF
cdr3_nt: TGCGCCAGCAGCTTTAGCCCAGGGGATAACAATGAGCAGTTCTTC

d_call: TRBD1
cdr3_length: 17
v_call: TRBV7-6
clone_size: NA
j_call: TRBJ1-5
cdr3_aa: CASSLAPGQGKDQPQHF
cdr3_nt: TGTGCCAGCAGCTTAGCGCCGGGACAGGGGAAGGATCAGCCCCAGCATTTT

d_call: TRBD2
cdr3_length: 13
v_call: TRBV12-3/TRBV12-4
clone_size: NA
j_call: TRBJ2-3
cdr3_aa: CASTGAGGSRQYF
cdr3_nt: TGTGCCAGCACCGGGGCGGGGGGTTCACGGCAGTATTTT

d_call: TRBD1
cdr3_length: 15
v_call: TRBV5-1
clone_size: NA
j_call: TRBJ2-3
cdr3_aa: CASSLGQGGADTQYF
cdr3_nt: TGCGCCAGCAGCTTAGGACAGGGGGGCGCAGATACGCAGTATTTT

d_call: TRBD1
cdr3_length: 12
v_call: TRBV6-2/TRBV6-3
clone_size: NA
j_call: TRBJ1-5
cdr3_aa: CASSYRQGGQHF
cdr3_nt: TGTGCCAGCAGTTACAGGCAGGGGGGCCAGCATTTT

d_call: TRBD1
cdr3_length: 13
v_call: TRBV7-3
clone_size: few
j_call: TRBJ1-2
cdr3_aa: CASSQTGGEGYTF
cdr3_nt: TGTGCCAGCAGCCAAACAGGGGGGGAAGGCTACACCTTC

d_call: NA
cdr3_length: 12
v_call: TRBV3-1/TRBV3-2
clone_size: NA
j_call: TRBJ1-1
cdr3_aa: CASSQDIQEAFF
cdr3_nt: TGTGCCAGCAGCCAAGATATACAGGAAGCTTTCTTT

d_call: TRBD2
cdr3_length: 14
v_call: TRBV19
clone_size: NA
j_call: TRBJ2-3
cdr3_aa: CASISGGPEDTQYF
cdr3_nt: TGTGCCAGTATTTCGGGGGGGCCGGAGGATACGCAGTATTTT

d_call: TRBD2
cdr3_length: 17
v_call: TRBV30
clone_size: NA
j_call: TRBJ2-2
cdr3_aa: CAWSVRLAGALTGELFF
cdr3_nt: TGTGCCTGGAGTGTACGACTAGCGGGGGCCCTCACCGGGGAGCTGTTTTTT

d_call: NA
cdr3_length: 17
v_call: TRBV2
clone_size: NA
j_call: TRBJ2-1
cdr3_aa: CASSEAQQGAGGNEQFF
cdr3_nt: TGTGCCAGCAGTGAAGCGCAACAGGGAGCAGGCGGCAATGAGCAGTTCTTC

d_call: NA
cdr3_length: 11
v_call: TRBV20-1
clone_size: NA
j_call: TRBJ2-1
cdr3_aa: CSATGVDEQFF
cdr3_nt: TGCAGTGCTACAGGGGTGGATGAGCAGTTCTTC

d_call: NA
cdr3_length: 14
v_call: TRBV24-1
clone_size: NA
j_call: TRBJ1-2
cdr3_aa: CATSDPRGIYGYTF
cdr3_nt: TGTGCCACCAGTGATCCCAGGGGCATCTATGGCTACACCTTC

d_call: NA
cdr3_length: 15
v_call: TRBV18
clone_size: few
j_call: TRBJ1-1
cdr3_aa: CASSPPTGTNTEAFF
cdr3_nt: TGTGCCAGCTCACCACCGACAGGCACGAACACTGAAGCTTTCTTT